The rows below give T cell receptor beta chains drawn from one sample of a study of cytomegalovirus exposure and HLA in healthy donors. Assay: immunoSEQ multiplex PCR; the TCRdb copy retains only in-frame clones and omits some. Among about 90,000 clones listed, 65% to 85% were seen once. Sequenced material: PBMCs. These receptors came from a man in his late teens or twenties in good health and CMV-seronegative. CDR3s include the opening cysteine and the closing phenylalanine or tryptophan. Each record gives: D gene, clone size, J gene, V gene, CDR3 DNA, CDR3 protein. D genes are given only for firm matches. Not every row has a clone size; where given, it reads once, few, many or a size class.

>NA|NA|TRBJ1-2|TRBV6-1
TGTGCCAGCAGTGTTCAGCGCAACTATGGCTACACCTTC
CASSVQRNYGYTF
>NA|NA|TRBJ1-2|TRBV6-5
TGTGCCAGCAGTTTAAGGGAGGGCTATGGCTACACCTTC
CASSLREGYGYTF
>NA|NA|TRBJ1-1|TRBV7-2
TGTGCCAGCAGCCGGGGTTCAGACCTAGAAGCTTTCTTT
CASSRGSDLEAFF
>NA|NA|TRBJ1-5|TRBV28
TGTGCCAGCAGTCAAAGGGGGGGCGGTGGCAATCAGCCCCAGCATTTT
CASSQRGGGGNQPQHF
>NA|few|TRBJ2-1|TRBV6-5
TGTGCCAGCGCCCGGAGGGAGGGGGTATACAATGAGCAGTTCTTC
CASARREGVYNEQFF
>TRBD2|NA|TRBJ2-3|TRBV5-1
TGCGCCAGCAGCTTGGGGACTAGCGGGAGATCAGTGAACACAGATACGCAGTATTTT
CASSLGTSGRSVNTDTQYF
>TRBD2|once|TRBJ2-7|TRBV30
TGTGCCTGGAGGGAACTAGCGGGGGAGACCTACGAGCAGTACTTC
CAWRELAGETYEQYF
>NA|NA|TRBJ2-7|TRBV6-1
TGTGCCAGCAAGGGGACGGGGAGGGAGCAGTACTTC
CASKGTGREQYF
>TRBD1|NA|TRBJ1-1|TRBV7-2
TGTGCCAGCAGCCTCGGGACAGGCACGAACACTGAAGCTTTCTTT
CASSLGTGTNTEAFF
>TRBD2|NA|TRBJ2-7|TRBV7-9
TGTGCCAGCAGCTTAGCGGTTCGGACTAGCCCTCGGTCCTACGAGCAGTACTTC
CASSLAVRTSPRSYEQYF
>TRBD1|few|TRBJ1-1|TRBV29-1
TGCAGCGTTGAGGGAGCTGGGACAGGGAGAGAAGCTTTCTTT
CSVEGAGTGREAFF
>NA|NA|TRBJ1-2|TRBV21-1
TGTGCCAGCAGCTCCCGACGGGACAAAGACTATGGCTACACCTTC
CASSSRRDKDYGYTF
>NA|NA|TRBJ1-1|TRBV6-4
TGTGCCAGCAGTGACTCAGGGGGGGTCGGGGCGCGGGGGGCTTTCTTT
CASSDSGGVGARGAFF
>TRBD1|once|TRBJ1-1|TRBV30
TGTGCCTGGAGAGAACAGGGGGCGAGGAACACTGAAGCTTTCTTT
CAWREQGARNTEAFF
>TRBD2|NA|TRBJ2-5|TRBV18
TGTGCCAGCTCACCATCTAGCGGGAAAGAGACCCAGTACTTC
CASSPSSGKETQYF
>NA|NA|TRBJ1-6|TRBV7-2
TGTGCCAGCAGCTTAGTGGCTCACCGGAGCTCCTATAATTCACCCCTCCACTTT
CASSLVAHRSSYNSPLHF
>NA|once|TRBJ2-1|TRBV19
TGTGCCAGTAACATGGCAGGTATCAATGAGCAGTTCTTC
CASNMAGINEQFF
>NA|NA|TRBJ1-1|TRBV5-5
TGTGCCAGCAGCTTGGTGTCTGGGGGCTCTGAAGCTTTCTTT
CASSLVSGGSEAFF
>NA|once|TRBJ2-7|TRBV27
TGTGCCAGCGCTGTTCGGGCGGGTTACGAGCAGTACTTC
CASAVRAGYEQYF
>NA|NA|TRBJ2-1|TRBV6-5
TGTGCCAGCAGCCACGGGTCCGCAAGGTACAATGAGCAGTTCTTC
CASSHGSARYNEQFF
>NA|NA|TRBJ2-1|TRBV2
TGTGCCAGCAGTGAAGAGGGGGACAATGAGCAGTTCTTC
CASSEEGDNEQFF
>NA|few|TRBJ1-5|TRBV6-5
TGTGCCAGCAAGACAGGCAGCAATCAGCCCCAGCATTTT
CASKTGSNQPQHF
>NA|NA|TRBJ1-1|TRBV25-1
TGTGCCAGCAGTGTCGCGGGGGGCACTGAAGCTTTCTTT
CASSVAGGTEAFF
>NA|NA|TRBJ1-2|TRBV29-1
TGCAGCGTTGAAAGGAACAGAATAAACTATGGCTACACCTTC
CSVERNRINYGYTF
>NA|NA|TRBJ2-1|TRBV29-1
TGCAGCGTTCCTAGAGAGGTCATAGGTGAGCAGTTCTTC
CSVPREVIGEQFF
>TRBD1|NA|TRBJ1-1|TRBV5-4
TGTGCCAGCACCCTCGGGACAGGGGGTCTGAGTTCTGAAGCTTTCTTT
CASTLGTGGLSSEAFF
>NA|NA|TRBJ2-3|TRBV14
TGTGCCAGCAGCCAAGATCTTTCGGGTACAAGCACAGATACGCAGTATTTT
CASSQDLSGTSTDTQYF
>TRBD2|once|TRBJ2-7|TRBV2
TGTGCCAGCAGCGGGACTAGCGGGAGCAGGGGATACGAGCAGTACTTC
CASSGTSGSRGYEQYF
>NA|NA|TRBJ2-7|TRBV10-1
TGCGCCAGCAGTGGGACAGGGACTAACGAGCAGTACTTC
CASSGTGTNEQYF
>NA|NA|TRBJ1-1|TRBV28
TGTGCCAGCAGTTTACTCCAGAACGCTTTCTTT
CASSLLQNAFF
>NA|few|TRBJ1-4|TRBV6-1
TGTGCCAGTGAACGACTCCGGGGTTCTAATGAAAAACTGTTTTTT
CASERLRGSNEKLFF